Listed here are 10 T cell receptor beta chains from one sample, sequenced in a study of T cells expressing NK-cell markers. No DNA is given; TCRdb re-called the 5' RACE reads and lists each CDR3 protein once. The sample shows about 150,000 distinct CDR3 sequences, and around 35% sits with its ten largest clones. Sequencing was performed on blood T cells: a sorted CD56 or NKG2C T cell subset, CD4+ or CD8+ T cells, or bulk PBMC T cells (not recorded which). The receptors originated from a woman aged 45 to 65 in good health.

The chain is built from TRBV6-2 or TRBV6-3 and TRBJ1-5; no DNA is available, so the TRBD1 call from TCRdb remains unchecked. Germline V gene lookup returns CDR1 MNHEY and CDR2 SVGEGT. The CDR3 runs to 15 residues. CDR3 region: CASWTTGNLDQPQHF.

J is TRBJ2-1 and V is TRBV14. CDR3 length equals 15 residues. Germline CDR1 reads SGHDN; CDR2 reads FVKESK. The CDR3 loop reads CASSQEGTTYNEQFF.

This chain links TRBV29-1 with TRBJ2-1; TCRdb's assignment of TRBD1 cannot be checked, as there is no DNA. The CDR3 has 14 residues. In germline, CDR1 is SQVTM, CDR2 ANQGSEA. This CDR3 reads CSVGAQGDHNEQFF.

The rearrangement uses TRBV3-1 and TRBJ1-1. The V gene's germline CDR1 is LGHDT and CDR2 YNNKEL (reference sequence). The CDR3 contains 14 residues. The CDR3 sequence: CASSQGTANTEAFF. Drawing the rest from reference TRBV3-1 and TRBJ1-1, the complete variable domain is DTAVSQTPKYLVTQMGNDKSIKCEQNLGHDTMYWYKQDSKKFLKIMFSYNNKELIINETVPNRFSPKSPDKAHLNLHINSLELGDSAVYFCASSQGTANTEAFFGQGTRLTVV.

The chain recombines TRBV5-1 with TRBJ2-5; TCRdb designates TRBD1, a call that cannot be tested without DNA. The CDR3 sequence is 14 residues long. CDR1 is SGHRS and CDR2 is YFSETQ in the germline V gene. CDR3: CASSPLPQQETQYF. The entire variable domain, with the rest obtained from reference TRBV5-1 and TRBJ2-5, is as follows: KAGVTQTPRYLIKTRGQQVTLSCSPISGHRSVSWYQQTPGQGLQFLFEYFSETQRNKGNFPGRFSGRQFSNSRSEMNVSTLELGDSALYLCASSPLPQQETQYFGPGTRLLVL.

The chain carries TRBV12-3 or TRBV12-4 and TRBJ2-1; TCRdb indicates TRBD2, and absent DNA this call remains unverified. CDR3 length: 14 amino acids. CDR3 region: CAIVGGSPYNEQFF.

The rearrangement uses TRBV7-9 and TRBJ2-7; TCRdb's D call, TRBD1, is unchecked because there is no DNA. There are 15 residues in the CDR3. Germline V gives CDR1 SEHNR, CDR2 FQNEAQ (reference sequence). The CDR3 sequence is CASSPTTGQPYEQYF.

The genes are TRBV29-1 and TRBJ2-3; the TCRdb D gene call, TRBD1, has no DNA to confirm it. This CDR3 spans 13 amino acids. The V gene's germline CDR1 is SQVTM and CDR2 ANQGSEA. The CDR3 is CSVEGTVTDTQYF.

The chain couples TRBV6-4 to TRBJ2-3; TCRdb selects TRBD1, and the lack of DNA leaves this call unchecked. In germline, CDR1 is MRHNA, CDR2 SNTAGT. CDR3 length equals 15 residues. CDR3 region: CASSDSTGAADTQYF.

The chain carries TRBV11-2 and TRBJ1-1; there is no DNA to check the TCRdb D call of TRBD1. The germline V gene has CDR1 SGHAT and CDR2 FQNNGV. The CDR3 is 13 amino acids. The CDR3 loop reads CASSRGTVTEAFF.